The entry that follows covers one T cell receptor (beta chain) sequence. The data are from a study of blood T cell repertoires in COVID-19. Study-wide background: COVID-19 samples, acute and convalescent, were from the United States, Italy and Spain. T cells, B-cell-depleted T cells, or PBMCs provided the cDNA or gDNA that served as material.

In the source study's methods: Amplification of reference gene primers was used by the study to estimate nucleated cell counts. Profiled with immunoSEQ multiplex PCR; TCRdb holds only in-frame clones, not every one. V and J calls and clone size follow that table, whereas D and trimming were derived from the DNA. The sample holds around 70,000 clones, approximately 90% seen once. The sequenced sample consisted of peripheral blood. The TCR was taken from a woman aged 55-69 years with active COVID-19.

The CDR3 protein is CASSFSTGQGSTGELFF. The CDR3 DNA is TGTGCCAGCAGTTTCTCAACCGGACAGGGGTCCACCGGGGAGCTGTTTTTT. The genes are TRBV28 and TRBJ2-2; TRBD1 matches 9 bases. With V trimmed by 3 bases and J by 4 bases, 9 bases remained unmatched. The CDR3 is made up of 17 amino acids. The germline V gene has CDR1 MDHEN and CDR2 SYDVKM. The full variable domain, with the rest looked up from reference TRBV28 and TRBJ2-2, is DVKVTQSSRYLVKRTGEKVFLECVQDMDHENMFWYRQDPGLGLRLIYFSYDVKMKEKGDIPEGYSVSREKKERFSLILESASTNQTSMYLCASSFSTGQGSTGELFFGEGSRLTVL.